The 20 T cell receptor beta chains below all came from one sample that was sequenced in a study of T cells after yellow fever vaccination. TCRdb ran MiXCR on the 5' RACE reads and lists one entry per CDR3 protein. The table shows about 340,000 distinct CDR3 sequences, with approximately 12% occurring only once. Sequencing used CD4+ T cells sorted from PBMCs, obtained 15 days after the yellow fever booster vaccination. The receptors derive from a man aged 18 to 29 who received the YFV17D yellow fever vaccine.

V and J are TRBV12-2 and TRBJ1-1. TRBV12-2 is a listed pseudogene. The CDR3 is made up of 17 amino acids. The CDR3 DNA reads TGTGCAAGTCGCCTGCCGAGCGGGAGAGGGCTGAACACTGAAGCTTTCTTT. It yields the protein CASRLPSGRGLNTEAFF.

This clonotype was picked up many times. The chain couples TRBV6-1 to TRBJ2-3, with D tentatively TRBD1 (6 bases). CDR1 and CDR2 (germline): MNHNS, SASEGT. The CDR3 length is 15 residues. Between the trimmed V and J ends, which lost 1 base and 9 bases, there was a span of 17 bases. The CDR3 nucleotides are TGTGCCAGCAGTGAAGGGGGGCAGGCCGAAATAACGCAGTATTTT. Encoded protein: CASSEGGQAEITQYF.

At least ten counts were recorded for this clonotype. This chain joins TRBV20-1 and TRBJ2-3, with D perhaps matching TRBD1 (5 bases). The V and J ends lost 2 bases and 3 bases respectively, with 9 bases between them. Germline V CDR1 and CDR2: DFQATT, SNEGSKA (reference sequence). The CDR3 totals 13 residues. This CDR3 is CSARLPGTDTQYF. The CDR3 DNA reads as TGCAGTGCTAGACTCCCAGGGACAGATACGCAGTATTTT.

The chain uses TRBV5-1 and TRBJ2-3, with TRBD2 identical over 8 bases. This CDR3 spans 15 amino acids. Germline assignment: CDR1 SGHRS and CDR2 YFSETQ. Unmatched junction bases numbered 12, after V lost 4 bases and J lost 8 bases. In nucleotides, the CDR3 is TGCGCCAGCAGCGCGGGGGGAACGGGGCAGGTTACGCAGTATTTT. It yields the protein CASSAGGTGQVTQYF.

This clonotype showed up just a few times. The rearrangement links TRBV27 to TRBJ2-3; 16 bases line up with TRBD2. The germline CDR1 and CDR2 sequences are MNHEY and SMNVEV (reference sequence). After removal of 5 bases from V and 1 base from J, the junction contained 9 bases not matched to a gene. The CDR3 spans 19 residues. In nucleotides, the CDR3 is TGTGCCAGCAGTCGGGGACTAGCGGGGGGGAAACTCGGCACAGATACGCAGTATTTT. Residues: CASSRGLAGGKLGTDTQYF.

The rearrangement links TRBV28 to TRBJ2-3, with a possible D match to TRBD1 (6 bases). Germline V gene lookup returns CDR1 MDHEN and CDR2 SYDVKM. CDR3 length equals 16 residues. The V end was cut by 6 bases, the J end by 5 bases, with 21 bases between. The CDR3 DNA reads TGTGCCAGCAGCCCGGGGTTTCCAGGGGTTCAAGATACGCAGTATTTT. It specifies CASSPGFPGVQDTQYF.

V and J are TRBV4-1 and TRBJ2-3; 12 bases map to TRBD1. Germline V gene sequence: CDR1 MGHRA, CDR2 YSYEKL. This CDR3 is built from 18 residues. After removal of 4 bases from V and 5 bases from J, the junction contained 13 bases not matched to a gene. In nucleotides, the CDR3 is TGCGCCAGCAGCCCAATGACCCCCGGGACAGGGGGCAGAGATACGCAGTATTTT. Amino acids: CASSPMTPGTGGRDTQYF.

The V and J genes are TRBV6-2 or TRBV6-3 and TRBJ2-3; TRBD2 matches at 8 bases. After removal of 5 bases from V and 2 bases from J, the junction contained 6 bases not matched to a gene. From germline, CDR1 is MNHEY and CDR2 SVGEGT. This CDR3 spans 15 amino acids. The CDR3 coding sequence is TGTGCCAGCAGTGTCAGCGGGGGAATCACAGATACGCAGTATTTT. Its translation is CASSVSGGITDTQYF.

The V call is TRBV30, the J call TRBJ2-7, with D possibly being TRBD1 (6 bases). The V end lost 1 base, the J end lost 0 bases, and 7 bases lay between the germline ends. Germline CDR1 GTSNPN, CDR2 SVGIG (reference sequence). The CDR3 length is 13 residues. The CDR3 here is CAWSADSSYEQYF. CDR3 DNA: TGTGCCTGGAGTGCGGACAGCTCCTACGAGCAGTACTTC.

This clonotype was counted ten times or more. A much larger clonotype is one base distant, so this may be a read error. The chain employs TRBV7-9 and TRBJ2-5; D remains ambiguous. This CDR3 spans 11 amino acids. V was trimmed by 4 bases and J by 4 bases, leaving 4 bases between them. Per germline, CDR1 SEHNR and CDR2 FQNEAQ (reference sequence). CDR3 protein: CASSSRETQYF. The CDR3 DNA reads TGTGCCAGCAGCTCACGAGAGACCCAGTACTTC.

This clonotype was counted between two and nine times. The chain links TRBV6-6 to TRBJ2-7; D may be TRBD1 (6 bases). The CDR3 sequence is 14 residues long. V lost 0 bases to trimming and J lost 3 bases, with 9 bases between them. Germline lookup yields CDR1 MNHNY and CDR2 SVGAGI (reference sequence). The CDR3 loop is CASSYSETGYEQYV. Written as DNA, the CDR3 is TGTGCCAGCAGTTACTCAGAGACAGGCTACGAGCAGTACGTC.

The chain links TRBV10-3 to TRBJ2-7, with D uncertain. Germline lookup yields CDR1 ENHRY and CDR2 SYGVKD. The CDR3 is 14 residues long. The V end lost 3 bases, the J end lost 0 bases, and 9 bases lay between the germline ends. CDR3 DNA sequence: TGTGCCATCAGTGATTCCCGCAGCTCCTACGAGCAGTACTTC. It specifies CAISDSRSSYEQYF.

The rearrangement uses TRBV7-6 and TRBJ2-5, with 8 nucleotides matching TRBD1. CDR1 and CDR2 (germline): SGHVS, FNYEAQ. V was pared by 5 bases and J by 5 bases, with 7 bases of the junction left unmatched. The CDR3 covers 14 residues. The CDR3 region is CASSRDRGDETQYF. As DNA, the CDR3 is TGTGCCAGCAGCCGAGACAGGGGAGACGAGACCCAGTACTTC. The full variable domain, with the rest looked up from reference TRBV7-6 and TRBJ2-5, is GAGVSQSPRYKVTKRGQDVALRCDPISGHVSLYWYRQALGQGPEFLTYFNYEAQQDKSGLPNDRFSAERPEGSISTLTIQRTEQRDSAMYRCASSRDRGDETQYFGPGTRLLVL.

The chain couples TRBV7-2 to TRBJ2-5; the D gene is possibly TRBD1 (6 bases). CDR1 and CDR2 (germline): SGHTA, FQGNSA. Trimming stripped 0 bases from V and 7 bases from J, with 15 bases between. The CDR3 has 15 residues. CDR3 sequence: CASSLARIVGGTQYF. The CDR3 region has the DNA TGTGCCAGCAGCTTAGCGCGGATAGTAGGGGGGACCCAGTACTTC.

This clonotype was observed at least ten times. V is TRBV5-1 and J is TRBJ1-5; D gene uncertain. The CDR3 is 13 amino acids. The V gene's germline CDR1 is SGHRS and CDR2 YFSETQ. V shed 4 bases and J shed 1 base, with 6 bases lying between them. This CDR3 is CASSTGSNQPQHF. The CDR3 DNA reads TGCGCCAGCAGCACGGGGAGCAATCAGCCCCAGCATTTT.

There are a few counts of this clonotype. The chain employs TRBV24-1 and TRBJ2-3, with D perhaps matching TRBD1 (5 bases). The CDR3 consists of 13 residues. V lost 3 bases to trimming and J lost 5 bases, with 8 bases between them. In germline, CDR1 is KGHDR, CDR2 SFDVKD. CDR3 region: CATSDHDRDTQYF. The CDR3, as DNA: TGTGCCACCAGTGATCATGACAGAGATACGCAGTATTTT.

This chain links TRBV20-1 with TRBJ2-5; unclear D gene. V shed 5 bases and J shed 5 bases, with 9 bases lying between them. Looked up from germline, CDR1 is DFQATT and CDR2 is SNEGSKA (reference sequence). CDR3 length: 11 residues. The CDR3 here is CSARTMETQYF. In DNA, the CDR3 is TGCAGTGCTCGAACCATGGAGACCCAGTACTTC.

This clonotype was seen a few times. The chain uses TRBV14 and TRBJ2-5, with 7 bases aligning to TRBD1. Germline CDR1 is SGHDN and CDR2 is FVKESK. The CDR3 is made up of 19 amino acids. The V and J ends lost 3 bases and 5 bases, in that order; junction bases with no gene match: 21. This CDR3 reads CASSQVLPILQGRGETQYF. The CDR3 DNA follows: TGTGCCAGCAGCCAGGTCCTCCCCATATTACAGGGGAGAGGTGAGACCCAGTACTTC.

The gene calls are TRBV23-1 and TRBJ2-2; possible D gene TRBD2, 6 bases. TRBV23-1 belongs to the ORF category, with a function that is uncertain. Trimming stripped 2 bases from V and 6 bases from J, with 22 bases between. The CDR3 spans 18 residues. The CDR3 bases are TGCGCCAGCAGTCAACCCTCGGGGGTAACCCCTATCGCCGGGGAGCTGTTTTTT. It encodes CASSQPSGVTPIAGELFF.

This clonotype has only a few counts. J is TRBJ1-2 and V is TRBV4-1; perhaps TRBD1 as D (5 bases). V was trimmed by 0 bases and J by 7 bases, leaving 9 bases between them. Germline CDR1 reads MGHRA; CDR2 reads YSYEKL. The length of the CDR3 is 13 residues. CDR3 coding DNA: TGCGCCAGCAGCCAAGAGCCAGGGTCTGGCTACACCTTC. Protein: CASSQEPGSGYTF.